One and the same sample provided the 14 T cell receptor beta chains below, sequenced in a study of blood T cell repertoires in COVID-19. Produced via immunoSEQ multiplex PCR; TCRdb's table is partial and in-frame only. The sample lists around 130,000 clones; under 85% were seen once. The source material was PBMCs or T cells enriched from blood (not recorded which). These receptor sequences come from a woman aged 18 to 35 who had been exposed to COVID-19.

V is TRBV11-2 and J is TRBJ2-2, with D hard to call. Trimming shortened V by 5 bases and J by 13 bases, and 20 bases separated the two germline ends. Germline V gene sequence: CDR1 SGHAT, CDR2 FQNNGV. This CDR3 comprises 14 residues. The CDR3 protein is CASSLQPKPVGLFF. CDR3 DNA sequence: TGTGCCAGCAGCCTACAGCCTAAACCGGTAGGGCTGTTTTTT.

This chain uses TRBV2 with TRBJ2-7; TRBD2 aligns across 12 bases. Germline trimming cut 10 bases from V and 5 bases from J; bases unmatched to any gene: 12. Per germline, CDR1 SNHLY and CDR2 FYNNEI. The CDR3 sequence is 15 residues long. CDR3 nucleotides: TGTGCCACCAAAAGACAGACTAGCGGGAGCAACGAGCAGTACTTC. Translating it yields CATKRQTSGSNEQYF.

The chain links TRBV21-1 to TRBJ2-5; whether TRBD2, the table's D call, matches the DNA was not checked. TRBV21-1 is noted as a pseudogene. The CDR3 covers 16 residues. The CDR3 DNA follows: TGTGCCAGAAGCCCTGGACTAGCTATATTCCAAGAGACCCAGTACTTC. It is translated as CARSPGLAIFQETQYF.

This rearrangement joins TRBV7-6 to TRBJ1-4; no firm D call. Trimming removed 5 bases from V and 8 bases from J, with 24 bases in between. The CDR3 contains 17 residues. CDR1 and CDR2 from the germline V gene are SGHVS and FNYEAQ. The CDR3 coding sequence is TGTGCCAGCAGCCCCTCCCCGGGTTTTGGAGCTAGGGAAAAACTGTTTTTT. Amino acids: CASSPSPGFGAREKLFF.

The chain employs TRBV4-2 and TRBJ2-7; 7 bases are a match to TRBD2. The CDR3 length is 15 residues. In germline, CDR1 is LGHNA, CDR2 YNFKEQ. Germline trimming cut 0 bases from V and 5 bases from J; bases unmatched to any gene: 7. CDR3 coding DNA: TGTGCCAGCAGCCAAGACCTCGGGACTATAGACGAGCAGTACTTC. Encoded protein: CASSQDLGTIDEQYF.

The chain couples TRBV12-5 to TRBJ1-1; 7 bases map to TRBD1. With 8 bases clipped from V and 3 bases from J, the junction kept 9 bases outside the gene matches. CDR3 length: 14 residues. The germline CDR1 and CDR2 sequences are LGHNT and FRNRAP. The CDR3 DNA is TGTGCTAGTCAAAAAGGGGGCGGGGACACTGAAGCTTTCTTT. Translation: CASQKGGGDTEAFF.

The chain has TRBV7-9 and TRBJ1-4, with unresolved D. Germline CDR1 is SEHNR and CDR2 is FQNEAQ (reference sequence). V dropped 2 bases and J dropped 5 bases, with 15 bases sitting between them. This CDR3 region has 16 residues. This CDR3 reads CASSLFRGRENEKLFF. CDR3 in DNA: TGTGCCAGCAGCTTATTCCGAGGGAGGGAAAATGAAAAACTGTTTTTT.

The chain uses TRBV29-1 and TRBJ2-1; a weak D match, TRBD2 (6 bases). From germline, CDR1 is SQVTM and CDR2 ANQGSEA. Trimming left V 6 bases short and J 2 bases short, with 17 bases between. This CDR3 has 15 residues. This chain's CDR3 is CSVGGDDPTYNEQFF. CDR3 DNA: TGCAGCGTCGGAGGGGACGATCCAACCTACAATGAGCAGTTCTTC.

The chain joins TRBV7-3 to TRBJ2-2; 9 bases are a match to TRBD2. V lost 0 bases and J lost 7; bases outside the gene matches: 9. CDR3 size: 17 residues. In germline, CDR1 is SGHTA, CDR2 FQGTGA. The CDR3 nucleotides are TGTGCCAGCAGCTTAACCCCAGCTAGCGGGAACGTCGGGGAGCTGTTTTTT. This encodes CASSLTPASGNVGELFF.

V and J are TRBV6-5 and TRBJ2-5, with 7 bases matching TRBD1. V lost 2 bases to trimming and J lost 5 bases; unmatched junction nucleotides: 5. Germline V gene sequence: CDR1 MNHEY, CDR2 SVGAGI. The CDR3 covers 14 residues. The CDR3 DNA reads as TGTGCCAGCAGTTACGCAGACAGGGTTGAGACCCAGTACTTC. This sequence encodes CASSYADRVETQYF.

This sequence joins TRBV7-9 and TRBJ2-3; 7 bases fit TRBD2. The J segment lost 0 bases and the V segment lost 4 bases, leaving 7 bases of the junction unmatched. This CDR3 has 16 residues. Germline V lookup: CDR1 SEHNR, CDR2 FQNEAQ (reference sequence). The CDR3 loop reads CASSSFSGSSTDTQYF. CDR3 sequence (DNA): TGTGCCAGCAGCTCATTTAGCGGGTCTAGCACAGATACGCAGTATTTT.

V is TRBV3-1 (or the pseudogene TRBV3-2) and J is TRBJ1-3; D call uncertain. Between the trimmed V and J ends, which lost 1 base and 0 bases, there was a span of 4 bases. The V gene's germline CDR1 is LGHDT and CDR2 YNNKEL (reference sequence). The CDR3 has 14 amino acids. The CDR3 DNA reads TGTGCCAGCAGCCAAGCCAGCTCTGGAAACACCATATATTTT. As protein: CASSQASSGNTIYF.

V usage is TRBV10-1 and J usage is TRBJ2-1; tentatively, D is TRBD2 (5 bases). The germline V gene encodes CDR1 WNHNN and CDR2 SYGVQD (reference sequence). V was clipped by 4 bases and J by 0 bases, with 10 bases between them. The CDR3 covers 15 residues. For the CDR3, the DNA is TGCGCCAGCAGTGGAGGGCCGAACTCCTACAATGAGCAGTTCTTC. Translating gives CASSGGPNSYNEQFF.

V gene TRBV9 combines with J gene TRBJ2-1; tentative D call: TRBD2 (5 bases). Germline CDR1 reads SGDLS; CDR2 reads YYNGEE. This CDR3 comprises 15 residues. V lost 1 base to trimming and J lost 5 bases, with 13 bases between them. CDR3 bases: TGTGCCAGCAGCGTAACTAGTTTAGGAAACAATGAGCAGTTCTTC. It codes for CASSVTSLGNNEQFF. Together with reference TRBV9 and TRBJ2-1, the CDR3 gives the full variable domain: DSGVTQTPKHLITATGQRVTLRCSPRSGDLSVYWYQQSLDQGLQFLIQYYNGEERAKGNILERFSAQQFPDLHSELNLSSLELGDSALYFCASSVTSLGNNEQFFGPGTRLTVL.